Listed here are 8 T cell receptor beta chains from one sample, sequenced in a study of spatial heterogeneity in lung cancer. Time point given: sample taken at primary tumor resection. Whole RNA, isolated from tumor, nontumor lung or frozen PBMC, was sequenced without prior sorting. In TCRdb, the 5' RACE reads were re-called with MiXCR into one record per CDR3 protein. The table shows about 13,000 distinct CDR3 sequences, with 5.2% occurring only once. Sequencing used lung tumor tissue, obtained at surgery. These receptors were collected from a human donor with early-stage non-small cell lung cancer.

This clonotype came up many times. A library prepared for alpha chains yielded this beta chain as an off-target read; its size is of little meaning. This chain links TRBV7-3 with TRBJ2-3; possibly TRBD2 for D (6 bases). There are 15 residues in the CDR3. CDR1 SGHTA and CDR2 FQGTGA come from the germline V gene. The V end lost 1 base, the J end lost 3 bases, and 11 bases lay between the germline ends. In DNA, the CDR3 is TGTGCCAGCAGCTTAATGGGACTTGGTACAGATACGCAGTATTTT. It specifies CASSLMGLGTDTQYF.

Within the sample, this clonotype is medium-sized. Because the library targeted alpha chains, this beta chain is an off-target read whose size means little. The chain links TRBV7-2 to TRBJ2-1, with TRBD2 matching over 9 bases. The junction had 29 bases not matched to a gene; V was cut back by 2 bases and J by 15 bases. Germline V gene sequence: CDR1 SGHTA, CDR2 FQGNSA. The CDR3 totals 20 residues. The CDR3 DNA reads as TGTGCCAGCAGCTTAAGGGCGTTGGTAGCGGGAGAGCCTGACCCTCCCCCTCGGTTCTTC. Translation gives CASSLRALVAGEPDPPPRFF.

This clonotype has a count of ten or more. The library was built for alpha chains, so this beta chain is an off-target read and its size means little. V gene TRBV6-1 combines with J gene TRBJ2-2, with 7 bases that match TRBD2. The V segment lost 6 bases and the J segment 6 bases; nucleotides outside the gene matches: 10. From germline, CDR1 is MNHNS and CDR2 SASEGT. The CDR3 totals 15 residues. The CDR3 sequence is CASRRGIQDAGELFF. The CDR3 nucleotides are TGTGCCAGCAGGCGGGGGATTCAAGACGCCGGGGAGCTGTTTTTT.

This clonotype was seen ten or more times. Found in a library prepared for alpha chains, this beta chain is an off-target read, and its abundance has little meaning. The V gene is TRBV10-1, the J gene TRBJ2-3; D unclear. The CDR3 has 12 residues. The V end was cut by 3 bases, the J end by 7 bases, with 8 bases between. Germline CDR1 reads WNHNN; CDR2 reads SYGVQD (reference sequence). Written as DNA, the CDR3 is TGCGCCAGCAGTGACCGCCGTCATACGCAGTATTTT. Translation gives CASSDRRHTQYF.

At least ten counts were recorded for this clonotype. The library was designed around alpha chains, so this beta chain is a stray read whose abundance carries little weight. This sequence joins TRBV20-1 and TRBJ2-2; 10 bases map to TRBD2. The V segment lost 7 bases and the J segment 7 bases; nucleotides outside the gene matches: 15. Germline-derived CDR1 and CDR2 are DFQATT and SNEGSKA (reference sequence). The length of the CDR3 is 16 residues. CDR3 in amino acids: CSVRASSGSGRGELFF. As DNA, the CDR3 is TGCAGTGTCCGAGCTTCTAGCGGGAGCGGTCGCGGGGAGCTGTTTTTT.

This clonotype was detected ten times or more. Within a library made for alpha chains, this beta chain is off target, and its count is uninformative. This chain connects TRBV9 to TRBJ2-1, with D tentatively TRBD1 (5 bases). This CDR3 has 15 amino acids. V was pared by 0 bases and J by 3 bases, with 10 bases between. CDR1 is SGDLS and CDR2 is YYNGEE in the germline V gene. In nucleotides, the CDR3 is TGTGCCAGCAGCGTAGAAGGGGCCCTCTACAATGAGCAGTTCTTC. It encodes CASSVEGALYNEQFF.

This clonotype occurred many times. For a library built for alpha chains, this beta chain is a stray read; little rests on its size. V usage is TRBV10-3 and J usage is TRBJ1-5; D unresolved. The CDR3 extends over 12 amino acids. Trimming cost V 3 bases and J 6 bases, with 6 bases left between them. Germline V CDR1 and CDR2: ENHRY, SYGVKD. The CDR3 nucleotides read TGTGCCATCAGTGAACAGCCTCAGCCCCAGCATTTT. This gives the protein CAISEQPQPQHF.

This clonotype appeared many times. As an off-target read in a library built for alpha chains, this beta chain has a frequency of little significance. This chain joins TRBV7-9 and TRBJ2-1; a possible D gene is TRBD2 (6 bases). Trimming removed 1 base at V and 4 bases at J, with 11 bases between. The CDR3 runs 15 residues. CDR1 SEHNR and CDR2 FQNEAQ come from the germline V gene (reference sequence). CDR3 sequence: CASSLGDSGYNEQFF. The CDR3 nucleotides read TGTGCCAGCAGCTTAGGTGATAGCGGTTACAATGAGCAGTTCTTC. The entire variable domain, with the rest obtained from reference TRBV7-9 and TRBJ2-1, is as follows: DTGVSQNPRHKITKRGQNVTFRCDPISEHNRLYWYRQTLGQGPEFLTYFQNEAQLEKSRLLSDRFSAERPKGSFSTLEIQRTEQGDSAMYLCASSLGDSGYNEQFFGPGTRLTVL.